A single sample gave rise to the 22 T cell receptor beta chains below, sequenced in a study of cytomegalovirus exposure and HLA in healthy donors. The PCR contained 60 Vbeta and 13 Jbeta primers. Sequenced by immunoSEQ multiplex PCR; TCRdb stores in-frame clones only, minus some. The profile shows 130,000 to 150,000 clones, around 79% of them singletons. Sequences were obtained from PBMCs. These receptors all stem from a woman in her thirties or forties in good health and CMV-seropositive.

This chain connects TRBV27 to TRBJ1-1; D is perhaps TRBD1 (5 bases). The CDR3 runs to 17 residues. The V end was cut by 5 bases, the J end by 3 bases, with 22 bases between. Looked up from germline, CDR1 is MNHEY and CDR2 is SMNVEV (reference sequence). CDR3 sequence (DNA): TGTGCCAGCAGTCCCGCCACAGTGGGGGGGATAGACACTGAAGCTTTCTTT. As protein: CASSPATVGGIDTEAFF.

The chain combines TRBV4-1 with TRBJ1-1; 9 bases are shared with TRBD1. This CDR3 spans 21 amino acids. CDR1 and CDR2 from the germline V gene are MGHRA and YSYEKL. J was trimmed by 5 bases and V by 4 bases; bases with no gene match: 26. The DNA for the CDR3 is TGCGCCAGCAGCCCACGGTTCGGGGCCTTATCAGGACAGGGGAGGGAGACTGAAGCTTTCTTT. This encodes CASSPRFGALSGQGRETEAFF.

Written as DNA, the CDR3 is TGTGCCAGCTTCCTTGCAGATACGCAGTATTTT. It is translated as CASFLADTQYF. This chain uses TRBV6-4 with TRBJ2-3; D gene unclear. CDR3 length equals 11 residues. The V end lost 8 bases, the J end lost 4 bases, and 7 bases lay between the germline ends. From germline, CDR1 is MRHNA and CDR2 SNTAGT.

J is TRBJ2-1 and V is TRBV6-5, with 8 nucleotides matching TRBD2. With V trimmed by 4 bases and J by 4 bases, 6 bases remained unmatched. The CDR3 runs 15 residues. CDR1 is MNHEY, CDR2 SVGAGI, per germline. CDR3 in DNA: TGTGCCAGCAGTTCGGTAGCGGGGCCGTACAATGAGCAGTTCTTC. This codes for CASSSVAGPYNEQFF.

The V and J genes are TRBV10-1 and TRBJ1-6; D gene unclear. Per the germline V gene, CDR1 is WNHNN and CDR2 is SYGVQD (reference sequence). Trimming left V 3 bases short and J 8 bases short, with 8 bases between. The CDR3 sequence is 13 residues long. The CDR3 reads CASSEQRYSPLHF. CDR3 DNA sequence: TGCGCCAGCAGTGAACAGAGATATTCACCCCTCCACTTT.

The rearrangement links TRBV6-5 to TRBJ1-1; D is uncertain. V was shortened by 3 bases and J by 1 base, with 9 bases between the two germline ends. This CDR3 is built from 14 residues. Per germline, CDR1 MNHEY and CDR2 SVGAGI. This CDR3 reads CASSYNAANTEAFF. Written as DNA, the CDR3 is TGTGCCAGCAGTTATAATGCGGCGAACACTGAAGCTTTCTTT.

This chain's CDR3 is CASRGSGELFF. The CDR3 DNA is TGTGCCAGCCGGGGATCCGGGGAGCTGTTTTTT. The V call is TRBV28, the J call TRBJ2-2, with D perhaps TRBD2 (5 bases). This CDR3 has 11 amino acids. Germline CDR1 reads MDHEN; CDR2 reads SYDVKM. V lost 8 bases, J lost 6 bases, and 7 bases lay in between.

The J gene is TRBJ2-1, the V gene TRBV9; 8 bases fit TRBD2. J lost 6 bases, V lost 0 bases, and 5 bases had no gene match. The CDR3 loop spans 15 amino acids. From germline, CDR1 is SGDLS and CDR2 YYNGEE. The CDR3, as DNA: TGTGCCAGCAGCGTAGGGGCGGGGGGCCTCAATGAGCAGTTCTTC. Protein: CASSVGAGGLNEQFF.

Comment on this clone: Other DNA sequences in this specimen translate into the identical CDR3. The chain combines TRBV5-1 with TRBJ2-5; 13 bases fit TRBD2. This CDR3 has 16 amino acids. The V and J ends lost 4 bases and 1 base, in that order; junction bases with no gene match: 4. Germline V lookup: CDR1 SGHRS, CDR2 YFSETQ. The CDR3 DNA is TGCGCCAGCAGCCCCGGACTAGCGGGGGCCCAAGAGACCCAGTACTTC. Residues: CASSPGLAGAQETQYF.

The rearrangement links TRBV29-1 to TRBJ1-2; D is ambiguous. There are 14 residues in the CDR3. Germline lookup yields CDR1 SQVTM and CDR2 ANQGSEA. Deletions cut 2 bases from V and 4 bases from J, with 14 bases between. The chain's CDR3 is CSVERLLKPYGYTF. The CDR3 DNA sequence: TGCAGCGTTGAACGACTTCTCAAACCCTATGGCTACACCTTC.

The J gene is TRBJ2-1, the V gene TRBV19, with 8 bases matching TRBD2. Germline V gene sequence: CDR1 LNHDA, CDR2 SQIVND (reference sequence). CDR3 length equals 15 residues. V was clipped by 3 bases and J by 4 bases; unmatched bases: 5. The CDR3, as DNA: TGTGCCAGTAGTATCGGGGGGGCCACGTACAATGAGCAGTTCTTC. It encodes CASSIGGATYNEQFF.

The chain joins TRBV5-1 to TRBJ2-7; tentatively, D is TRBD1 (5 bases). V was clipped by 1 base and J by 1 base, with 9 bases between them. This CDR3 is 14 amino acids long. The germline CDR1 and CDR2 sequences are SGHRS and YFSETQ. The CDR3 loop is CASSLMTASYEQYF. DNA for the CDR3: TGCGCCAGCAGCTTGATGACAGCTTCCTACGAGCAGTACTTC.

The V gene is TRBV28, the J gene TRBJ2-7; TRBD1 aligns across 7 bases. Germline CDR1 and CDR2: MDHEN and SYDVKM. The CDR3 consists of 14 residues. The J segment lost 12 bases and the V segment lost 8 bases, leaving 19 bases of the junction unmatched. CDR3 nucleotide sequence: TGTGCCAGCTCTCGATGGACAGGTCTTTATCCCCTGTACTTC. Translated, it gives CASSRWTGLYPLYF.

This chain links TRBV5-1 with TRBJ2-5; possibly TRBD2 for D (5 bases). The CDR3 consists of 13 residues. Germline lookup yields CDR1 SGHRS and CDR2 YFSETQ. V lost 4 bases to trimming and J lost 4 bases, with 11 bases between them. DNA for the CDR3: TGCGCCAGCAGCCAGACGGGAATAGAGACCCAGTACTTC. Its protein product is CASSQTGIETQYF.

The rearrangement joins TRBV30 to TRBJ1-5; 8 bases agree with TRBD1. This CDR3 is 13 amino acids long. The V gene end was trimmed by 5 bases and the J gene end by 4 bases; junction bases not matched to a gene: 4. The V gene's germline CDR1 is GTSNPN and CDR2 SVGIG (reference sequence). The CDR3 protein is CAWGTGGNQPQHF. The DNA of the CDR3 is TGTGCCTGGGGAACAGGGGGGAATCAGCCCCAGCATTTT.

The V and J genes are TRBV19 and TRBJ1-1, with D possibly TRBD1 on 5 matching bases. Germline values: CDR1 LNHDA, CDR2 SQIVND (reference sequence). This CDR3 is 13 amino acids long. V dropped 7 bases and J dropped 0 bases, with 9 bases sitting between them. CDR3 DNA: TGTGCCAGTAAACAGGAATTGAACACTGAAGCTTTCTTT. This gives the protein CASKQELNTEAFF.

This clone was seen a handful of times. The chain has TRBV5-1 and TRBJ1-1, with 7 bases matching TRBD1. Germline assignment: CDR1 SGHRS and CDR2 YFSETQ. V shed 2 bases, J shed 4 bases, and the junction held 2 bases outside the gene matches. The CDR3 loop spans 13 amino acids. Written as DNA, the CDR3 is TGCGCCAGCAGCTTTACAGGGGTCACTGAAGCTTTCTTT. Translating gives CASSFTGVTEAFF.

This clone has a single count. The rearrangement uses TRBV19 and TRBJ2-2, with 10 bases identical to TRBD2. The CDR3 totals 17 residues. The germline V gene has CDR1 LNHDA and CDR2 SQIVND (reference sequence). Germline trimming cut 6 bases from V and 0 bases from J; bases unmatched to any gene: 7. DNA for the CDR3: TGTGCCAGTAGATGGCTAGCGGGGGACCCGAACACCGGGGAGCTGTTTTTT. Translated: CASRWLAGDPNTGELFF.

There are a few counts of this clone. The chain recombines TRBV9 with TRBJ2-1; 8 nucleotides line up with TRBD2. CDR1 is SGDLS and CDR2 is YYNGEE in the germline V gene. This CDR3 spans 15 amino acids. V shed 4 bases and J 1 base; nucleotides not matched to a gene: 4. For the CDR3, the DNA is TGTGCCAGCAGCCAACTAGCGGCATCCTACAATGAGCAGTTCTTC. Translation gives CASSQLAASYNEQFF.

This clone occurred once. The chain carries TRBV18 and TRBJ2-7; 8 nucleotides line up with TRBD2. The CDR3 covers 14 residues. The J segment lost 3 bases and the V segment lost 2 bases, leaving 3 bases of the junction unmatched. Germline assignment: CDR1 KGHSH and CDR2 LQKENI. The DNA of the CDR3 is TGTGCCAGCTCACCAGGGGCGGGGGGCTACGAGCAGTACTTC. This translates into CASSPGAGGYEQYF.

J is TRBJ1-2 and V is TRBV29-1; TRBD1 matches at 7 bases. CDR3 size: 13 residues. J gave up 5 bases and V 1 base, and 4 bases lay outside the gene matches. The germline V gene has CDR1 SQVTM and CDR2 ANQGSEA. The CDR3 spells CSVEGLQGYGYTF. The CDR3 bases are TGCAGCGTTGAAGGTTTACAGGGGTATGGCTACACCTTC.

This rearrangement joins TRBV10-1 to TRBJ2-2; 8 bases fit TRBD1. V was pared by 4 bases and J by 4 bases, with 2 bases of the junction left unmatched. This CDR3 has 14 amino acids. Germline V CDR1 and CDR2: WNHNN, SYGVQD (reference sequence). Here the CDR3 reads CASSAQGGTGELFF. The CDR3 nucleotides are TGCGCCAGCAGTGCACAGGGGGGCACCGGGGAGCTGTTTTTT.